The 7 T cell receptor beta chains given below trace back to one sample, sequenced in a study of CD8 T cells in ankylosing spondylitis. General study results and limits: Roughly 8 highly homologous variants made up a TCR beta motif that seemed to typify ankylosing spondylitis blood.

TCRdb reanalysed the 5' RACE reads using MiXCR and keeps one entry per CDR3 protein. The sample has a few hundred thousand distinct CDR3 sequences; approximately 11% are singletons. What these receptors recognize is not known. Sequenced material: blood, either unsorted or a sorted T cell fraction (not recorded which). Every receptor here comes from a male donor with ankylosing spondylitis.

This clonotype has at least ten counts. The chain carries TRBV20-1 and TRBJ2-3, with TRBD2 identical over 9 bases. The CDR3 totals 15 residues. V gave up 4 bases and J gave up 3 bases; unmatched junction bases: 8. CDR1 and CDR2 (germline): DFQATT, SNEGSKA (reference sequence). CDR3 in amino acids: CSATVAGGLTDTQYF. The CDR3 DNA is TGCAGTGCTACAGTCGCGGGAGGGCTGACAGATACGCAGTATTTT.

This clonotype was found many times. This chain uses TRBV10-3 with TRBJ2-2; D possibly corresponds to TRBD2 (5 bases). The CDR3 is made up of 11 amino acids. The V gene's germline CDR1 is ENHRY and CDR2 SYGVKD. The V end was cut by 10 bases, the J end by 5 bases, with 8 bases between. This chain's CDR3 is CATSGTGELFF. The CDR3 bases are TGTGCCACGTCGGGGACCGGGGAGCTGTTTTTT.

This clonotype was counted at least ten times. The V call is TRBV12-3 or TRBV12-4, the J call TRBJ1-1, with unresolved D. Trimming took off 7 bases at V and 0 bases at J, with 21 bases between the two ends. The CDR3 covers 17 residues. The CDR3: CASIPSKVGNLNTEAFF. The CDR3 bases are TGTGCCAGCATCCCCTCAAAGGTGGGAAACCTGAACACTGAAGCTTTCTTT.

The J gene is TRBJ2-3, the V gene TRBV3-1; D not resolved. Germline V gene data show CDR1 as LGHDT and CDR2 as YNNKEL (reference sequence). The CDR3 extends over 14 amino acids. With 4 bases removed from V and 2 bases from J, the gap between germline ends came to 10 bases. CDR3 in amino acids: CASSPGRYTDTQYF. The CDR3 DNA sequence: TGTGCCAGCAGCCCCGGACGGTACACAGATACGCAGTATTTT.

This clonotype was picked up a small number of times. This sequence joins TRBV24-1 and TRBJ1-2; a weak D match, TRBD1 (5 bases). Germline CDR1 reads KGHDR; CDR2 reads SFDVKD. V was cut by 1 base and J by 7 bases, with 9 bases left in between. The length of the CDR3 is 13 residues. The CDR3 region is CATSDFGGSGYTF. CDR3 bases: TGTGCCACCAGTGATTTCGGGGGGTCTGGCTACACCTTC.

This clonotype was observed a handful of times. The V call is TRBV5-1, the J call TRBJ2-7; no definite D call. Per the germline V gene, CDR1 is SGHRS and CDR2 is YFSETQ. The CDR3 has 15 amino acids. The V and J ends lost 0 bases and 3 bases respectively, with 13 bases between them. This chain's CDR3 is CASSLGPGLVYEQYF. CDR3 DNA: TGCGCCAGCAGCTTGGGTCCGGGTTTAGTCTACGAGCAGTACTTC.

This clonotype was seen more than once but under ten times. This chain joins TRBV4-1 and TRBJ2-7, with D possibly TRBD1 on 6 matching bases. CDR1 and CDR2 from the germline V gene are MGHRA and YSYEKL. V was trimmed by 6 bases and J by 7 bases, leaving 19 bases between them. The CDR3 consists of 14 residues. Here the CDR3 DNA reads TGCGCCAGCAGTCCCGACCTACAGGGTTGGGAGCAGTACGTC. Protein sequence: CASSPDLQGWEQYV.